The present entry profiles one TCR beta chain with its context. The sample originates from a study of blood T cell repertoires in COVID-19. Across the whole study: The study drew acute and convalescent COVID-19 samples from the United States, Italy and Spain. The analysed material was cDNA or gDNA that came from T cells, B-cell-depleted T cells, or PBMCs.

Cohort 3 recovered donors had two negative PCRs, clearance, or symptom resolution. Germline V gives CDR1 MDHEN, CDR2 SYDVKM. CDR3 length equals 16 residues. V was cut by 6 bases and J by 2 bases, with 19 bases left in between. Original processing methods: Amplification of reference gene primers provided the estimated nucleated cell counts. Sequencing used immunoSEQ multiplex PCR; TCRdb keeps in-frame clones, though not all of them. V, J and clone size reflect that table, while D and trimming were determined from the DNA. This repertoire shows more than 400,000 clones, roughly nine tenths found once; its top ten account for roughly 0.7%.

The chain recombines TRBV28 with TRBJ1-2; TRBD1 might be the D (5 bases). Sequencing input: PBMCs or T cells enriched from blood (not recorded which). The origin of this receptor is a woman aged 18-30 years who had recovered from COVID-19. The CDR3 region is CASRRAGLFENYGYTF. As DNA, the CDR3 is TGTGCCAGCAGACGAGCAGGGCTATTTGAGAACTATGGCTACACCTTC.